The rows below give T cell receptor beta chains drawn from one sample of a study of cytomegalovirus exposure and HLA in healthy donors. Clones were sequenced by immunoSEQ multiplex PCR, and TCRdb holds only the in-frame ones, with some missing. This table holds tens of thousands of clones, approximately 80% found once. The sequencing input was PBMCs. These receptors originate from a woman aged 45-60 years in good health and CMV-seropositive. The CDR3 runs from the conserved cysteine through the conserved F or W. Fields, in order: D gene, CDR3 length, clone size, J gene, V gene, CDR3 DNA, CDR3 protein. A D gene is named only where the DNA matches it firmly. Size tells how often a clone was seen (once, few, many) or the class of an expanded clone, and some rows leave it out.

d_gene: TRBD1; len: 14; abundance: NA; j_gene: TRBJ2-1; v_gene: TRBV6-6; CDR3nt: TGTGCCAGCAGTACGACAGGGGCAAGGAATGAGCAGTTCTTC; CDR3aa: CASSTTGARNEQFF
d_gene: NA; len: 17; abundance: NA; j_gene: TRBJ2-3; v_gene: TRBV4-1; CDR3nt: TGCGCCAGCAGCCAAGATGTTGGCCAGGGGCATCCAGATACGCAGTATTTT; CDR3aa: CASSQDVGQGHPDTQYF
d_gene: TRBD2; len: 16; abundance: NA; j_gene: TRBJ2-7; v_gene: TRBV9; CDR3nt: TGTGCCAGCAGCGAGGGGAGCGGGGGGGCAACCTACGAGCAGTACTTC; CDR3aa: CASSEGSGGATYEQYF
d_gene: NA; len: 15; abundance: NA; j_gene: TRBJ2-3; v_gene: TRBV7-3; CDR3nt: TGTGCCAGCAGCCAGTTCGGGTCGAACACAGATACGCAGTATTTT; CDR3aa: CASSQFGSNTDTQYF
d_gene: TRBD1; len: 16; abundance: few; j_gene: TRBJ2-5; v_gene: TRBV6-1; CDR3nt: TGTGCCAGCAGTGCTCTTGGACAGGGACCTCAAGAGACCCAGTACTTC; CDR3aa: CASSALGQGPQETQYF
d_gene: NA; len: 14; abundance: NA; j_gene: TRBJ2-3; v_gene: TRBV19; CDR3nt: TGTGCCAGTAGTATTGGTAGCGGTAGGGATACGCAGTATTTT; CDR3aa: CASSIGSGRDTQYF
d_gene: TRBD1; len: 16; abundance: few; j_gene: TRBJ1-1; v_gene: TRBV19; CDR3nt: TGTGCCAGTAGAGAGGTGACAGGGAGCGCGAATACTGAAGCTTTCTTT; CDR3aa: CASREVTGSANTEAFF
d_gene: NA; len: 16; abundance: NA; j_gene: TRBJ2-1; v_gene: TRBV5-4; CDR3nt: TGTGCCAGCACCGGGAGTGGCGGGGCCGGAAGGAATGAGCAGTTCTTC; CDR3aa: CASTGSGGAGRNEQFF
d_gene: NA; len: 13; abundance: NA; j_gene: TRBJ1-2; v_gene: TRBV7-9; CDR3nt: TGTGCCAGCAGCTTACAGGGGATGGATGGCTACACCTTC; CDR3aa: CASSLQGMDGYTF
d_gene: NA; len: 15; abundance: NA; j_gene: TRBJ1-1; v_gene: TRBV19; CDR3nt: TGTGCCAGTAGTATAGATCGGGAAGGGAACACTGAAGCTTTCTTT; CDR3aa: CASSIDREGNTEAFF
d_gene: TRBD2; len: 15; abundance: NA; j_gene: TRBJ2-3; v_gene: TRBV7-2; CDR3nt: TGTGCCAGCAGCCTCCGGACTAGGGGCACAGATACGCAGTATTTT; CDR3aa: CASSLRTRGTDTQYF
d_gene: TRBD1; len: 15; abundance: NA; j_gene: TRBJ1-3; v_gene: TRBV6-6; CDR3nt: TGTGCCAGCAGCCCCGGGACAGGGACTCGAAACACCATATATTTT; CDR3aa: CASSPGTGTRNTIYF
d_gene: TRBD2; len: 14; abundance: NA; j_gene: TRBJ2-7; v_gene: TRBV30; CDR3nt: TGTGCCTGGAGCAAGGGACTAGCGGACTACGAGCAGTACTTC; CDR3aa: CAWSKGLADYEQYF
d_gene: TRBD1; len: 15; abundance: NA; j_gene: TRBJ2-6; v_gene: TRBV7-3; CDR3nt: TGTGCCAGCAGCCGGGACAGTGCCGGGGCCAACGTCCTGACTTTC; CDR3aa: CASSRDSAGANVLTF
d_gene: TRBD2; len: 19; abundance: NA; j_gene: TRBJ2-1; v_gene: TRBV6-1; CDR3nt: TGTGCCAGCAGTGAACAGAGGGGGGGGGCGGGAGGGTCTCGAAATGAGCAGTTCTTC; CDR3aa: CASSEQRGGAGGSRNEQFF
d_gene: NA; len: 14; abundance: NA; j_gene: TRBJ1-2; v_gene: TRBV30; CDR3nt: TGTGCCTGGACCCGACGGACAACTAACTATGGCTACACCTTC; CDR3aa: CAWTRRTTNYGYTF
d_gene: NA; len: 14; abundance: once; j_gene: TRBJ2-1; v_gene: TRBV5-1; CDR3nt: TGCGCCAGCAGCTTGGAAGGGGCGGGGAATGAGCAGTTCTTC; CDR3aa: CASSLEGAGNEQFF
d_gene: NA; len: 16; abundance: NA; j_gene: TRBJ2-4; v_gene: TRBV27; CDR3nt: TGTGCCAGCAGTTCAGAGGGGGGGAGGGCCAAAAACATTCAGTACTTC; CDR3aa: CASSSEGGRAKNIQYF
d_gene: TRBD2; len: 16; abundance: NA; j_gene: TRBJ2-1; v_gene: TRBV11-3; CDR3nt: TGTGCCAGCAGTCAAGGAGGGCTAGCGGCCTACAATGAGCAGTTCTTC; CDR3aa: CASSQGGLAAYNEQFF
d_gene: NA; len: 17; abundance: NA; j_gene: TRBJ1-6; v_gene: TRBV7-8; CDR3nt: TGTGCCAGCAGCCCTAGGACGGGGGACTCCTATAATTCACCCCTCCACTTT; CDR3aa: CASSPRTGDSYNSPLHF
d_gene: NA; len: 15; abundance: NA; j_gene: TRBJ2-5; v_gene: TRBV5-1; CDR3nt: TGCGCCAGCAGCTTGTCAGGAGGCATCGAAGAGACCCAGTACTTC; CDR3aa: CASSLSGGIEETQYF
d_gene: TRBD1; len: 14; abundance: NA; j_gene: TRBJ2-1; v_gene: TRBV29-1; CDR3nt: TGCAGCGCGATGGGACAGGGGTCCTACAATGAGCAGTTCTTC; CDR3aa: CSAMGQGSYNEQFF
d_gene: NA; len: 13; abundance: NA; j_gene: TRBJ2-1; v_gene: TRBV6-1; CDR3nt: TGTGCCAGCAGAGAAACTAGCATAGGTGAGCAGTTCTTC; CDR3aa: CASRETSIGEQFF
d_gene: TRBD1; len: 15; abundance: NA; j_gene: TRBJ1-1; v_gene: TRBV9; CDR3nt: TGTGCCAGCAGCGTAGGGGGACAGCTGGGGACTGAAGCTTTCTTT; CDR3aa: CASSVGGQLGTEAFF
d_gene: TRBD2; len: 17; abundance: NA; j_gene: TRBJ2-3; v_gene: TRBV7-9; CDR3nt: TGTGCCAGCAGCTTAGGTCTCCAGCGGGAGTTAACAGATACGCAGTATTTT; CDR3aa: CASSLGLQRELTDTQYF
d_gene: TRBD2; len: 15; abundance: NA; j_gene: TRBJ2-3; v_gene: TRBV10-2; CDR3nt: TGCGCCAGCAGTCAAGCGGGAGGGCGGGGAGATACGCAGTATTTT; CDR3aa: CASSQAGGRGDTQYF
d_gene: TRBD1; len: 13; abundance: NA; j_gene: TRBJ2-2; v_gene: TRBV29-1; CDR3nt: TGCAGCGTAGCCAGGGGGTCCACCGGGGAGCTGTTTTTT; CDR3aa: CSVARGSTGELFF
d_gene: TRBD2; len: 16; abundance: NA; j_gene: TRBJ2-1; v_gene: TRBV5-1; CDR3nt: TGCGCCAGCAGCGCCGGGACTAGCGGGAGGAACAATGAGCAGTTCTTC; CDR3aa: CASSAGTSGRNNEQFF
d_gene: TRBD2; len: 15; abundance: NA; j_gene: TRBJ2-1; v_gene: TRBV5-4; CDR3nt: TGTGCCAGCAGCTCCGGGACTAGCGGCTACAATGAGCAGTTCTTC; CDR3aa: CASSSGTSGYNEQFF
d_gene: TRBD1; len: 16; abundance: NA; j_gene: TRBJ1-4; v_gene: TRBV10-3; CDR3nt: TGTGCCATCAGCAGGGGGAATCGTATATTGGATGAAAAACTGTTTTTT; CDR3aa: CAISRGNRILDEKLFF
d_gene: NA; len: 15; abundance: once; j_gene: TRBJ2-5; v_gene: TRBV4-2; CDR3nt: TGTGCCAGCAGCCAAGAAAAGGCTAATCAGGGGACCCAGTACTTC; CDR3aa: CASSQEKANQGTQYF
d_gene: TRBD1; len: 16; abundance: few; j_gene: TRBJ1-3; v_gene: TRBV7-8; CDR3nt: TGTGCCAGCAGCTTAGCGGGACAGGACTCTGGAAACACCATATATTTT; CDR3aa: CASSLAGQDSGNTIYF
d_gene: TRBD2; len: 18; abundance: NA; j_gene: TRBJ2-5; v_gene: TRBV23-1; CDR3nt: TGCGCCAGCAGTCAATATCTATCAGCGGGAGGTTTGCAAGAGACCCAGTACTTC; CDR3aa: CASSQYLSAGGLQETQYF
d_gene: NA; len: 13; abundance: few; j_gene: TRBJ2-3; v_gene: TRBV10-3; CDR3nt: TGTGCCATTCGGGATTTAAGCACAGATACGCAGTATTTT; CDR3aa: CAIRDLSTDTQYF
d_gene: NA; len: 12; abundance: NA; j_gene: TRBJ2-3; v_gene: TRBV2; CDR3nt: TGTGCCAGCAGGGACAACCCAGATACGCAGTATTTT; CDR3aa: CASRDNPDTQYF
d_gene: TRBD2; len: 15; abundance: NA; j_gene: TRBJ2-7; v_gene: TRBV6-6; CDR3nt: TGTGCCAGCAGTTACTCGAAAGCGGGGGCGGGCGAGCAGTACTTC; CDR3aa: CASSYSKAGAGEQYF
d_gene: TRBD1; len: 15; abundance: NA; j_gene: TRBJ1-4; v_gene: TRBV5-1; CDR3nt: TGCGCCAGCAGCTCTACACCGGGACAGGGAGAAAAACTGTTTTTT; CDR3aa: CASSSTPGQGEKLFF
d_gene: NA; len: 14; abundance: NA; j_gene: TRBJ1-2; v_gene: TRBV5-4; CDR3nt: TGTGCCAGCAGCCTTGGACAGCTCAACTATGGCTACACCTTC; CDR3aa: CASSLGQLNYGYTF
d_gene: NA; len: 16; abundance: NA; j_gene: TRBJ1-3; v_gene: TRBV4-2; CDR3nt: TGTGCCAGCAGCCAAGAACCGGGAGCCTCTGGAAACACCATATATTTT; CDR3aa: CASSQEPGASGNTIYF
d_gene: NA; len: 18; abundance: NA; j_gene: TRBJ1-2; v_gene: TRBV7-6; CDR3nt: TGTGCCAGCAGCGATAAATCGGGGGTGTCTTCGGCTAACTATGGCTACACCTTC; CDR3aa: CASSDKSGVSSANYGYTF
d_gene: TRBD2; len: 13; abundance: NA; j_gene: TRBJ2-1; v_gene: TRBV2; CDR3nt: TGTGCCAGCAGTGGGACTAGCTCCAATGAGCAGTTCTTC; CDR3aa: CASSGTSSNEQFF
d_gene: NA; len: 15; abundance: NA; j_gene: TRBJ2-5; v_gene: TRBV7-2; CDR3nt: TGTGCCAGCAGCTTAGCGGTGACTAATAGGGAGACCCAGTACTTC; CDR3aa: CASSLAVTNRETQYF
d_gene: TRBD2; len: 13; abundance: NA; j_gene: TRBJ2-3; v_gene: TRBV2; CDR3nt: TGTGCCAGCAAAACTAGCGTGGCAGATACGCAGTATTTT; CDR3aa: CASKTSVADTQYF
d_gene: NA; len: 11; abundance: few; j_gene: TRBJ1-2; v_gene: TRBV27; CDR3nt: TGTGCCAGCAGCTCCGGAGATGGCTACACCTTC; CDR3aa: CASSSGDGYTF
d_gene: NA; len: 13; abundance: NA; j_gene: TRBJ2-7; v_gene: TRBV10-2; CDR3nt: TGCGCCAGCAGTGAGGGTGCCAGCTACGAGCAGTACTTC; CDR3aa: CASSEGASYEQYF
d_gene: NA; len: 17; abundance: NA; j_gene: TRBJ2-6; v_gene: TRBV4-1; CDR3nt: TGCGCCAGCAGCCAACCGGGACTTAGCTCTGGGGCCAACGTCCTGACTTTC; CDR3aa: CASSQPGLSSGANVLTF
d_gene: NA; len: 11; abundance: NA; j_gene: TRBJ2-1; v_gene: TRBV20-1; CDR3nt: TGCAGTGCTAGCCCGACATGGGAGCAGTTCTTC; CDR3aa: CSASPTWEQFF
d_gene: NA; len: 14; abundance: NA; j_gene: TRBJ1-2; v_gene: TRBV19; CDR3nt: TGTGCCAGTACCCTGGACAGCTTAAACTATGGCTACACCTTC; CDR3aa: CASTLDSLNYGYTF
d_gene: TRBD2; len: 17; abundance: NA; j_gene: TRBJ2-1; v_gene: TRBV7-9; CDR3nt: TGTTCCAGCAGACCCGGGACTAGCGGGAACCCCTACAATGAGCAGTTCTTC; CDR3aa: CSSRPGTSGNPYNEQFF
d_gene: NA; len: 15; abundance: few; j_gene: TRBJ1-4; v_gene: TRBV19; CDR3nt: TGTGCCAGTAGCCTATGGACAGCTATGAATGAAAAACTGTTTTTT; CDR3aa: CASSLWTAMNEKLFF
d_gene: NA; len: 15; abundance: NA; j_gene: TRBJ2-6; v_gene: TRBV6-1; CDR3nt: TGTGCCAGTCTCGCGGGCCACTCTGGGGCCAACGTCCTGACTTTC; CDR3aa: CASLAGHSGANVLTF
d_gene: NA; len: 14; abundance: NA; j_gene: TRBJ1-6; v_gene: TRBV6-5; CDR3nt: TGTGCCAGCAGCAACGGGAGGACATTAAGACCCCTCCACTTT; CDR3aa: CASSNGRTLRPLHF
d_gene: NA; len: 13; abundance: NA; j_gene: TRBJ1-2; v_gene: TRBV9; CDR3nt: TGTGCCAGCAGCTCACAAACCCTAGATGGCTACACCTTC; CDR3aa: CASSSQTLDGYTF
d_gene: NA; len: 15; abundance: NA; j_gene: TRBJ1-3; v_gene: TRBV7-9; CDR3nt: TGTGCCAGCAGCTTAGGGGGCTCATTTCGCGACACCATATATTTT; CDR3aa: CASSLGGSFRDTIYF
d_gene: NA; len: 14; abundance: NA; j_gene: TRBJ1-1; v_gene: TRBV5-5; CDR3nt: TGTGCCAGCAGCTCGGCCCCGGGACTTTTAGCGGCTTTCTTT; CDR3aa: CASSSAPGLLAAFF
d_gene: TRBD2; len: 14; abundance: NA; j_gene: TRBJ2-5; v_gene: TRBV9; CDR3nt: TGTGCCAGCAGTTTCGGGGGGGGGTCAGAGACCCAGTACTTC; CDR3aa: CASSFGGGSETQYF
d_gene: NA; len: 18; abundance: NA; j_gene: TRBJ2-3; v_gene: TRBV27; CDR3nt: TGTGCCAGCAACTCCAGACGGGGCGGGGCGGGTGCCGCCGGTACGCAGTATTTT; CDR3aa: CASNSRRGGAGAAGTQYF